This T cell receptor beta chain was captured in a study of T cell repertoires in cytomegalovirus infection. As for the study in general: In the study, CMV epitopes included recently identified HLA-C-restricted and well-studied HLA-B-restricted ones. TCR beta signatures that were public indicated CMV infection and matching HLA type. Study-level results: HLA-C-restricted CMV-specific TCR beta clonotypes prevailed in the ex vivo response. Cumulated frequencies of public TCR beta families served to identify carriers of CMV plus the relevant HLA.

In regard to this clonotype: Its antigen remains unidentified.

MiXCR was run by TCRdb on the reads, yielding one entry per CDR3 protein. Here the sample spans fewer than 1,000,000 distinct CDR3 sequences, around 30% being singletons. Germline CDR1 SGHRS, CDR2 YFSETQ. The germline V and J ends were trimmed by 6 bases and 0 bases, with 24 bases remaining between them. The CDR3 extends over 18 amino acids. The TCR was taken from a human donor in good health (CMV status not recorded). Some clones in this sample may be carry-over from other donors' samples. Source: cultured CD8+ T cells from PBMCs, taken from culture after CMV antigen stimulation. This chain joins TRBV5-1 and TRBJ1-2; D gene ambiguous. CDR3 bases: TGCGCCAGCACCTTTGGGCGAAGGCCGACCGATACTAACTATGGCTACACCTTC. This gives the protein CASTFGRRPTDTNYGYTF.